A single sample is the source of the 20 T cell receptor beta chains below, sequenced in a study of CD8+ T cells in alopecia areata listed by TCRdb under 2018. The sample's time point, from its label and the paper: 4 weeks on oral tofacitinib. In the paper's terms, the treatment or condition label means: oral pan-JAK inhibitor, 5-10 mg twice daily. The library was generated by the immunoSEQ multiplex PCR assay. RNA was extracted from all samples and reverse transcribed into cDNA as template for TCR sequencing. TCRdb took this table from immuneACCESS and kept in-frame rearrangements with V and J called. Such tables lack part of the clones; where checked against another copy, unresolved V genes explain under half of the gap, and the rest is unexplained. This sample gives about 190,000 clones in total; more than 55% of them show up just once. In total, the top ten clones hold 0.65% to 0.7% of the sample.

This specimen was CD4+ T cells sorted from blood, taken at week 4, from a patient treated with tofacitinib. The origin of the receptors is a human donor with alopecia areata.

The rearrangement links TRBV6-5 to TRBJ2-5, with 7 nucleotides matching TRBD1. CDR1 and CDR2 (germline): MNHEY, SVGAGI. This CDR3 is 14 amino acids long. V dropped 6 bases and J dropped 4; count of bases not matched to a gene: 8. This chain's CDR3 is CASSRGQVAETQYF. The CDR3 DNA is TGTGCCAGCAGCCGAGGACAGGTAGCAGAGACCCAGTACTTC.

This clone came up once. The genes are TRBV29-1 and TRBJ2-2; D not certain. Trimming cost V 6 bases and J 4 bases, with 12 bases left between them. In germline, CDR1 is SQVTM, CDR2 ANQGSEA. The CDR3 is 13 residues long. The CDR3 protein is CSVQPSGTGELFF. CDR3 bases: TGCAGCGTCCAACCCTCAGGCACCGGGGAGCTGTTTTTT.

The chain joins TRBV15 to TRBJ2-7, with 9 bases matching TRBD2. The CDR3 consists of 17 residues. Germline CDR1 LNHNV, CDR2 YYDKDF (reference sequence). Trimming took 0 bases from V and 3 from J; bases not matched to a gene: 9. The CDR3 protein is CATSRDSYSGSFYEQYF. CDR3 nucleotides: TGTGCCACCAGCAGAGATAGTTATAGCGGGAGTTTCTACGAGCAGTACTTC.

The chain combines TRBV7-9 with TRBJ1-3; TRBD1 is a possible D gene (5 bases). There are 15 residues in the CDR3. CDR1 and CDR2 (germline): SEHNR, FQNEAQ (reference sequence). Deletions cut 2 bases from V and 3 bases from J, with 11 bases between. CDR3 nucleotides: TGTGCCAGCAGCTTAACCGGGGGTGGTGGAAACACCATATATTTT. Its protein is CASSLTGGGGNTIYF.

The CDR3 is CSVHTAAPRGPTGGRGGYTF. In DNA form, the CDR3 reads TGCAGCGTCCATACCGCCGCGCCCCGGGGCCCGACAGGGGGCAGAGGTGGCTACACCTTC. This chain links TRBV29-1 with TRBJ1-2, with 10 bases lining up with TRBD1. There are 20 residues in the CDR3. Germline loops: CDR1 SQVTM, CDR2 ANQGSEA. With 6 bases clipped from V and 7 bases from J, the junction kept 29 bases outside the gene matches.

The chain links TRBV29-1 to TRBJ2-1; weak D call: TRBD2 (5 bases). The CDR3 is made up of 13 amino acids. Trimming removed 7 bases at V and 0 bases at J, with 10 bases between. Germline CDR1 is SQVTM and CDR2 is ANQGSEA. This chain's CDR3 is CSAQRSSYNEQFF. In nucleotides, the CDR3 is TGCAGCGCCCAGCGGAGCTCCTACAATGAGCAGTTCTTC.

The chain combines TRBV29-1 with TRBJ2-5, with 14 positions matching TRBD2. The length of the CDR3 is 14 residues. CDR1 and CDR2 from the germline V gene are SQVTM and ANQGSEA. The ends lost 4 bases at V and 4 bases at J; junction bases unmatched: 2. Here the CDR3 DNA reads TGCAGCGTTGCCGGACTAGCGGGAGGAGAGACCCAGTACTTC. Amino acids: CSVAGLAGGETQYF.

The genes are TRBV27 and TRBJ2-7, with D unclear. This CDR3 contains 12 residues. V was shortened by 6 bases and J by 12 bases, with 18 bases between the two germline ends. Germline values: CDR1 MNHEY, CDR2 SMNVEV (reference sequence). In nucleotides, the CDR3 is TGTGCCAGCAGGCCCAACCGGCGGATACGGTACTTC. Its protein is CASRPNRRIRYF.

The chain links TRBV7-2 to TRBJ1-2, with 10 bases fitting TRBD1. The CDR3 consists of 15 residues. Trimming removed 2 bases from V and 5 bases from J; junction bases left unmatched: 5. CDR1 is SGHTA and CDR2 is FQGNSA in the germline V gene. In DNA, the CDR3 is TGTGCCAGCAGCTTAAGGAGGGACAGGGGTTATGGCTACACCTTC. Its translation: CASSLRRDRGYGYTF.

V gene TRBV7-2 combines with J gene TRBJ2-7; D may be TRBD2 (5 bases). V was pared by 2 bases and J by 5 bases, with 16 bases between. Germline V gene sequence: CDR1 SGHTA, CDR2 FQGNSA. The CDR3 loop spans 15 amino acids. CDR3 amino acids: CASSLWLAANNEQYF. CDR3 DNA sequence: TGTGCCAGCAGCTTATGGCTAGCCGCAAATAACGAGCAGTACTTC.

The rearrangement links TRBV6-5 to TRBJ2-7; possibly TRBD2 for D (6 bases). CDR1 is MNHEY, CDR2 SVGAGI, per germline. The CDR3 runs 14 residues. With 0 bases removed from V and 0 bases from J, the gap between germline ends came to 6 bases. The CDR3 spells CASSYSRGSYEQYF. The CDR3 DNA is TGTGCCAGCAGTTACTCGCGGGGCTCCTACGAGCAGTACTTC.

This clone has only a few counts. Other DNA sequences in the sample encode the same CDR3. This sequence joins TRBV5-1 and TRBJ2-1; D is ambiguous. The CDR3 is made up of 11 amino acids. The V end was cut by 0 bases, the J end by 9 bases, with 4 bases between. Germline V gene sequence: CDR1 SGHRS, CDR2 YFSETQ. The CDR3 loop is CASSLDLEQFF. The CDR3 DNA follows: TGCGCCAGCAGCTTGGATCTTGAGCAGTTCTTC.

The CDR3 sequence: CASRATGAPDYGYTF. The CDR3 region has the DNA TGTGCCAGCAGGGCCACGGGGGCGCCGGACTATGGCTACACCTTC. The chain links TRBV6-5 to TRBJ1-2; TRBD1 might be the D (6 bases). V lost 6 bases to trimming and J lost 3 bases, with 17 bases between them. The V gene's germline CDR1 is MNHEY and CDR2 SVGAGI. This CDR3 region has 15 residues.

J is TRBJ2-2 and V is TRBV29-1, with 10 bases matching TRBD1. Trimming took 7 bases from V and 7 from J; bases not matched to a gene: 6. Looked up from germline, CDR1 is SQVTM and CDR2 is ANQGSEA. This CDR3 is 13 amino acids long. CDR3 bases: TGCAGCGGGGAGGGACAGGGGTTCGGGGAGCTGTTTTTT. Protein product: CSGEGQGFGELFF.

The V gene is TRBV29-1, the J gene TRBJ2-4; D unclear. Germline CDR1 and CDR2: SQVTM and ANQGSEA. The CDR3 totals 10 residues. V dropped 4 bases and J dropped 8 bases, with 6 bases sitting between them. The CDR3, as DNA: TGCAGCGTTGCACAAGACATTCAGTACTTC. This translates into CSVAQDIQYF.

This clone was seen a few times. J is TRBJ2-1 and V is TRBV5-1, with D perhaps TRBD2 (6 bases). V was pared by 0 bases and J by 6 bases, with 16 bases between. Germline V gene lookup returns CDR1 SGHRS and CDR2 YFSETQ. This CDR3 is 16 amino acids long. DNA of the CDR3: TGCGCCAGCAGCTTGGGGGAGACTAGAAATATCAATGAGCAGTTCTTC. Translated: CASSLGETRNINEQFF.

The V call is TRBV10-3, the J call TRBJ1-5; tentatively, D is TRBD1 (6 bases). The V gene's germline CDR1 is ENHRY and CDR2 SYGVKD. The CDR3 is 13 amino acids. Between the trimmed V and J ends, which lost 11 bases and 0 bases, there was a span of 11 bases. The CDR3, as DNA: TGTGCCGTTACAGGGAATAGCAATCAGCCCCAGCATTTT. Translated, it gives CAVTGNSNQPQHF.

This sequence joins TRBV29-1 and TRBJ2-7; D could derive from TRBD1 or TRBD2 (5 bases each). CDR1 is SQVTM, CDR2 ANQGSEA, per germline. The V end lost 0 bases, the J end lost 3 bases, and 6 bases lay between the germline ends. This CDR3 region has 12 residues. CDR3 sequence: CSVEDGGYEQYF. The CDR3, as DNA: TGCAGCGTTGAAGATGGGGGCTACGAGCAGTACTTC.

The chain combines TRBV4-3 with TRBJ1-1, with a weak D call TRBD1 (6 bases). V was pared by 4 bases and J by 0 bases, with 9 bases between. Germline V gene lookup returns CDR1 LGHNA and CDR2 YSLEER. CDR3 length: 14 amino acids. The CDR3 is CASSPGTLNTEAFF. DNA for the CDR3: TGCGCCAGCAGCCCCGGGACATTGAACACTGAAGCTTTCTTT.

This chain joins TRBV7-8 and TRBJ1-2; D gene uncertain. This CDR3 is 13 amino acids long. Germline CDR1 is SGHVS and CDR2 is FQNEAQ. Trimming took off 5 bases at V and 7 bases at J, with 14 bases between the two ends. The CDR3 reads CASSPPGKSGYTF. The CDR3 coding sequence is TGTGCCAGCAGCCCCCCCGGGAAGAGTGGCTACACCTTC.